Listed here are 14 T cell receptor beta chains from one sample, sequenced in a study of shared clonotypes between healthy human individuals (dated by TCRdb to about 2020). Library preparation was by the immunoSEQ multiplex PCR assay. TCRdb limited this immuneACCESS table to in-frame rearrangements with V and J called. A share of clones is missing; checked studies link under half to unresolved V genes, and the rest is unexplained. The sample yields about 520,000 clones; over 70% were counted once. The ten biggest clones cover 10% to 15% of the sample. What was sequenced was PBMCs. These receptors were taken from a woman in her 40s in good health. Some clones in this sample may be carry-over from other donors' samples.

The CDR3 DNA reads as TGTGCCAGCAGTTCCCCTAGCCCATCAACTCTAGGGTCCTACGAGCAGTACTTC. Encoded protein: CASSSPSPSTLGSYEQYF. The chain links TRBV28 to TRBJ2-7, with a weak D call TRBD2 (5 bases). Per germline, CDR1 MDHEN and CDR2 SYDVKM. V dropped 4 bases and J dropped 1 base, with 23 bases sitting between them. The CDR3 totals 18 residues. Together with reference TRBV28 and TRBJ2-7, the CDR3 gives the full variable domain: DVKVTQSSRYLVKRTGEKVFLECVQDMDHENMFWYRQDPGLGLRLIYFSYDVKMKEKGDIPEGYSVSREKKERFSLILESASTNQTSMYLCASSSPSPSTLGSYEQYFGPGTRLTVT.

This CDR3 reads CASSRGARGGSDTQYF. The DNA of the CDR3 is TGTGCCAGCAGCAGAGGGGCCCGCGGTGGTTCAGATACGCAGTATTTT. The rearrangement links TRBV7-8 to TRBJ2-3; possibly TRBD1 or TRBD2 for D (5 bases each). The V gene's germline CDR1 is SGHVS and CDR2 FQNEAQ. The length of the CDR3 is 16 residues. V lost 5 bases to trimming and J lost 4 bases, with 19 bases between them.

This clone was seen a handful of times. The V call is TRBV7-6, the J call TRBJ2-1; 7 nucleotides match TRBD2. CDR3 length: 18 amino acids. The germline V gene encodes CDR1 SGHVS and CDR2 FNYEAQ. J lost 1 base, V lost 0 bases, and 9 bases had no gene match. CDR3 DNA: TGTGCCAGCAGCTTAGCGCCTTCGGGGGAGGGGTCCTACAATGAGCAGTTCTTC. This codes for CASSLAPSGEGSYNEQFF.

In regard to this clone: With only one base between it and a far larger clone, this is likely a read error. J is TRBJ2-7 and V is TRBV4-3, with D possibly matching TRBD2 (6 bases). The CDR3 contains 16 residues. V was pared by 3 bases and J by 6 bases, with 21 bases between. Germline V CDR1 and CDR2: LGHNA, YSLEER. The CDR3 nucleotides read TGCGCCAGCAGCCAGGTATTATCGGGACTCCGGGCCGAGCAGTACTTC. Protein product: CASSQVLSGLRAEQYF.

This clone was seen once. This chain joins TRBV15 and TRBJ2-7; TRBD1 agrees at 11 bases. Germline CDR1 LNHNV, CDR2 YYDKDF (reference sequence). The CDR3 is 16 amino acids. The V and J ends lost 4 bases and 5 bases, in that order; junction bases with no gene match: 10. The CDR3 nucleotides are TGTGCCACCAGCACCCAGCAGGGGACAGGGGGGGACGAGCAGTACTTC. Translation: CATSTQQGTGGDEQYF.

This clone appeared once. This chain joins TRBV12-2 and TRBJ2-7; the DNA was not compared with TRBD2, the D call given in the table. TRBV12-2 is described as a pseudogene. The length of the CDR3 is 18 residues. CDR3 in amino acids: CASRFSTVPGLAGCEQYF. Written as DNA, the CDR3 is TGTGCAAGTCGCTTTTCGACTGTGCCGGGACTAGCGGGATGCGAGCAGTACTTC.

The V call is TRBV29-1, the J call TRBJ1-1, with 7 bases aligning to TRBD1. The V and J ends lost 6 bases and 0 bases, in that order; junction bases with no gene match: 4. The CDR3 has 13 amino acids. Germline V gene data show CDR1 as SQVTM and CDR2 as ANQGSEA. The CDR3 DNA follows: TGCAGCGTGGGACAGTTTATGAACACTGAAGCTTTCTTT. Residues: CSVGQFMNTEAFF.

Points on this clone: A far larger clone is one base from this, pointing to a likely read error. Other DNA sequences in the same sample also yield this CDR3. The rearrangement joins TRBV4-2 to TRBJ2-1, with TRBD2 matching 8 bases. The V segment lost 3 bases and the J segment 4 bases; nucleotides outside the gene matches: 8. The CDR3 totals 16 residues. The germline V gene encodes CDR1 LGHNA and CDR2 YNFKEQ. As DNA, the CDR3 is TGTGCCAGCAGCCAGGCGACCAGCGGGAGTTACAATGAGCAGTTCTTC. It is translated as CASSQATSGSYNEQFF.

The chain recombines TRBV9 with TRBJ2-2; TRBD2 matches at 10 bases. V gave up 0 bases and J gave up 4 bases; unmatched junction bases: 12. This CDR3 is 19 amino acids long. Germline CDR1 is SGDLS and CDR2 is YYNGEE. The chain's CDR3 is CASSVGFGGLAVSTGELFF. CDR3 DNA sequence: TGTGCCAGCAGCGTAGGTTTTGGCGGACTAGCGGTCTCCACCGGGGAGCTGTTTTTT.

This clone showed up just once. V gene TRBV15 combines with J gene TRBJ2-2; D gene unclear. The CDR3 covers 14 residues. The germline CDR1 and CDR2 sequences are LNHNV and YYDKDF (reference sequence). V was cut by 0 bases and J by 5 bases, with 7 bases left in between. CDR3 residues: CATSRDLVTGELFF. In DNA, the CDR3 is TGTGCCACCAGCAGAGATTTGGTGACCGGGGAGCTGTTTTTT. The full variable domain, in which reference TRBV15 and TRBJ2-2 provide the parts outside the CDR3, is DAMVIQNPRYQVTQFGKPVTLSCSQTLNHNVMYWYQQKSSQAPKLLFHYYDKDFNNEADTPDNFQSRRPNTSFCFLDIRSPGLGDTAMYLCATSRDLVTGELFFGEGSRLTVL.

V usage is TRBV6-1 and J usage is TRBJ2-3; D gene ambiguous. The CDR3 covers 14 residues. V gave up 3 bases and J gave up 1 base, with 8 bases separating them. In germline, CDR1 is MNHNS, CDR2 SASEGT. The CDR3 DNA follows: TGTGCCAGCAGTGATTGGTCCCGCACAGATACGCAGTATTTT. Residues: CASSDWSRTDTQYF.

About this clone itself: The sample has other DNA sequences that encode this CDR3 too. CDR3 bases: TGCGCCAGCAGCCCTGACAGCTATGGCTACACCTTC. Its translation is CASSPDSYGYTF. The chain links TRBV5-1 to TRBJ1-2; TRBD1 is a possible D gene (5 bases). This CDR3 contains 12 residues. The V gene's germline CDR1 is SGHRS and CDR2 YFSETQ. With 4 bases removed from V and 4 bases from J, the gap between germline ends came to 8 bases.

Worth noting for this clone: This likely stems from a read error, as it lies one base from a far larger clone. This sequence joins TRBV11-3 and TRBJ2-5; 7 bases align to TRBD1. The V and J ends lost 5 bases and 7 bases, in that order; junction bases with no gene match: 10. The CDR3 length is 14 residues. Per the germline V gene, CDR1 is SGHNT and CDR2 is YENEEA. CDR3 coding DNA: TGTGCCAGCAGCCCCGGGACAGCTAAGGGGACCCAGTACTTC. Translation: CASSPGTAKGTQYF.

With respect to this clone: This probably arose from a read error, given a far larger clone one base away. This CDR3 fails to terminate in the conserved phenylalanine or tryptophan, so it likely reflects a read error. Other DNA sequences within the sample encode an identical CDR3. The rearrangement uses TRBV5-1 and TRBJ2-7; possibly TRBD2 for D (6 bases). V lost 3 bases and J 0 bases, leaving 13 bases between the germline ends. The length of the CDR3 is 15 residues. Germline V gene data show CDR1 as SGHRS and CDR2 as YFSETQ. CDR3: CASSSTGLRSYEQYL. CDR3 sequence (DNA): TGCGCCAGCAGCTCAACGGGACTCCGCTCCTACGAGCAGTACCTC.